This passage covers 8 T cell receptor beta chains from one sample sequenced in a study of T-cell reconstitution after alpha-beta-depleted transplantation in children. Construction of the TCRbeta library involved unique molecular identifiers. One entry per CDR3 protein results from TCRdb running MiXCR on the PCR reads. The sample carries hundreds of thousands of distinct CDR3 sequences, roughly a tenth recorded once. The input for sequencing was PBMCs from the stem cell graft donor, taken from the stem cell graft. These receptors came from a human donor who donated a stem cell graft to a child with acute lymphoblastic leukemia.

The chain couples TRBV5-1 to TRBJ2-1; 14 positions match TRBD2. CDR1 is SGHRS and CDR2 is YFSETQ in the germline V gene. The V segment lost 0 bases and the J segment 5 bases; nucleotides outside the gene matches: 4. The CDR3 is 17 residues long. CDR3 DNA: TGCGCCAGCAGCTTGGGACTAGCGGGGGGGCACCACAATGAGCAGTTCTTC. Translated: CASSLGLAGGHHNEQFF.

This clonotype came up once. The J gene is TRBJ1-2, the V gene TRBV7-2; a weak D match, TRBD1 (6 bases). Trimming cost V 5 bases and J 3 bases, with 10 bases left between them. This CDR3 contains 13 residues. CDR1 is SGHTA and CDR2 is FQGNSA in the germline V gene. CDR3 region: CASSPDSYYGYTF. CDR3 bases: TGTGCCAGCAGCCCGGACAGCTACTATGGCTACACCTTC.

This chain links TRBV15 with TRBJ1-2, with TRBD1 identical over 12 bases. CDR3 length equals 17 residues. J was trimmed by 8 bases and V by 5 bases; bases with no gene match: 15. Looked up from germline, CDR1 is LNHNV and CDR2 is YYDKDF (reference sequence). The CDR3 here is CATSPLGTGGTLPGYTF. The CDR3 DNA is TGTGCCACCAGCCCCCTCGGGACAGGGGGCACCTTACCAGGCTACACCTTC.

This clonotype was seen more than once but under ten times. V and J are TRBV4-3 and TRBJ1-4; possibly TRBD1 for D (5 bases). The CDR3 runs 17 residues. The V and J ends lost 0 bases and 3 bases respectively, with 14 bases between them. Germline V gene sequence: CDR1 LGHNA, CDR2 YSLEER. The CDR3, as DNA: TGCGCCAGCAGCCAAGATATCGGGGGGAGGGCTAATGAAAAACTGTTTTTT. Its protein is CASSQDIGGRANEKLFF.

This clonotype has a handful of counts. Here the CDR3 DNA reads TGTGCCAGCACCCCGAGGGACAGGGGAAACACCATATATTTT. Protein product: CASTPRDRGNTIYF. The J gene is TRBJ1-3, the V gene TRBV12-3 or TRBV12-4, with TRBD1 matching over 8 bases. J lost 4 bases, V lost 7 bases, and 6 bases had no gene match. The length of the CDR3 is 14 residues.

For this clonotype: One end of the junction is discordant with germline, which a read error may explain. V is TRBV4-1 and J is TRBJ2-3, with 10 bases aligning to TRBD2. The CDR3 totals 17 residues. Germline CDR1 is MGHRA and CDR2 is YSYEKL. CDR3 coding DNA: TGTGATAGCAGCCCGCCCCTACTAGCGGGGAGGGCAGATACGCAGTATTTT. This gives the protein CDSSPPLLAGRADTQYF.

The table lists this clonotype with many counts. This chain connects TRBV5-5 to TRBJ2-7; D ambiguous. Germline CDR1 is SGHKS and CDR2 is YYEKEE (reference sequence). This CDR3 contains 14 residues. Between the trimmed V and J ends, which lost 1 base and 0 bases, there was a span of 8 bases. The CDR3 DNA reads TGTGCCAGCAGCTTGCAGAGAAGCTCCTACGAGCAGTACTTC. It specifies CASSLQRSSYEQYF.

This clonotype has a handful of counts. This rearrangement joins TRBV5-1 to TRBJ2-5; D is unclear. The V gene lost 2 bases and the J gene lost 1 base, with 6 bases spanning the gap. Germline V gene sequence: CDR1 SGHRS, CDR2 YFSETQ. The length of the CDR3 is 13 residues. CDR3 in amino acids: CASSFPPQETQYF. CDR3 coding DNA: TGCGCCAGCAGCTTCCCCCCCCAAGAGACCCAGTACTTC.